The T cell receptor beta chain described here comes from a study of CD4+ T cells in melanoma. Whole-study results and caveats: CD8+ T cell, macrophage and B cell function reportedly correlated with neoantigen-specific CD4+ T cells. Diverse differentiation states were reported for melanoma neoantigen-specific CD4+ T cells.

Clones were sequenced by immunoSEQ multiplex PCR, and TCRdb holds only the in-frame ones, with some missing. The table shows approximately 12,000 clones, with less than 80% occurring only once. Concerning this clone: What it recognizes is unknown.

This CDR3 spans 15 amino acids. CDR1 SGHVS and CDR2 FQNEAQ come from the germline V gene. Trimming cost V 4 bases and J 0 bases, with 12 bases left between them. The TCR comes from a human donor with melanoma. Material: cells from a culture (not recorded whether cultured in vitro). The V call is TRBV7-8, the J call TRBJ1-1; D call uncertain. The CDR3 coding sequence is TGTGCCAGCAGCTCACAACACGCAGTGAACACTGAAGCTTTCTTT. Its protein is CASSSQHAVNTEAFF.